The 2 T cell receptor beta chains listed next were all sequenced from one sample in a study of siplizumab effects on memory and regulatory T cells. The method was immunoSEQ multiplex PCR; TCRdb's version includes in-frame clones alone and lacks a portion of them. This sample carries approximately 94,000 clones, 75% to 95% of them seen once, and the ten largest clones take 0.15%. The material sequenced was CD4+ T cells sorted from blood. The receptors here all came from a human donor in good health.

The chain employs TRBV28 and TRBJ1-6; a possible D gene is TRBD1 (6 bases). Germline V gene sequence: CDR1 MDHEN, CDR2 SYDVKM. This CDR3 has 17 amino acids. The V end was cut by 6 bases, the J end by 1 base, with 16 bases between. CDR3 bases: TGTGCCAGCAGAGACGCGACGAGGGGGTCCTATAATTCACCCCTCCACTTT. Translating gives CASRDATRGSYNSPLHF.

The chain combines TRBV11-2 with TRBJ2-3; TRBD2 matches at 11 bases. CDR3 length: 15 amino acids. Germline V lookup: CDR1 SGHAT, CDR2 FQNNGV. Trimming took 3 bases from V and 1 from J; bases not matched to a gene: 0. The CDR3 is CASSFSGGGTDTQYF. For the CDR3, the DNA is TGTGCCAGCAGCTTTAGCGGGGGGGGCACAGATACGCAGTATTTT.